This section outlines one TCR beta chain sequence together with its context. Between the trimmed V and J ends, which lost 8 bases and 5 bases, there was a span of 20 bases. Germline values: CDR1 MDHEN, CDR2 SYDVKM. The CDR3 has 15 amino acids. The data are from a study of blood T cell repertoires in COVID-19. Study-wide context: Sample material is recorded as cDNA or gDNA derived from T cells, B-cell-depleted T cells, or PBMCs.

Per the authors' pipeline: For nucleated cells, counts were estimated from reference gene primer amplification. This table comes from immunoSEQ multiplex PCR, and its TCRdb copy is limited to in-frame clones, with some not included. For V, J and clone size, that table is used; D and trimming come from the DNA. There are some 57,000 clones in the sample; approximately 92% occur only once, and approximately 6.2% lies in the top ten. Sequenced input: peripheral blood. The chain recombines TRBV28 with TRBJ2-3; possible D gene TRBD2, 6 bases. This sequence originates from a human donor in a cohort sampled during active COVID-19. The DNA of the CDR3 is TGTGCCAGCTCTAGCGTGAGGGTATTAGGAGATACGCAGTATTTT. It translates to CASSSVRVLGDTQYF.